This passage covers 27 T cell receptor beta chains from one sample sequenced in a study of blood T cells in healthy people across ages. Primed by a sample-barcoded 5' primer and a J-beta primer mix, a second PCR proceeded for about 6 to 12 cycles. Via MiXCR, TCRdb re-called the 5' RACE reads, giving one row per CDR3 protein. Among about 640,000 distinct CDR3 sequences listed, under 70% were seen once. The material sequenced was blood. All receptors derive from a man between 60 and 75 years old in good health.

The chain is built from TRBV27 and TRBJ1-2; 7 nucleotides match TRBD1. CDR1 MNHEY and CDR2 SMNVEV come from the germline V gene (reference sequence). V lost 6 bases and J lost 9; bases outside the gene matches: 10. The CDR3 totals 13 residues. The CDR3 bases are TGTGCCAGCAGACTGGACAGGAGGCATAGCTACACCTTC. It is translated as CASRLDRRHSYTF.

CDR3 DNA: TGCAGTGCTCGGCCAGGGGGTGATAATTCACCCCTCCACTTT. Translation: CSARPGGDNSPLHF. This chain links TRBV20-1 with TRBJ1-6; 7 positions match TRBD1. Per the germline V gene, CDR1 is DFQATT and CDR2 is SNEGSKA (reference sequence). J gave up 5 bases and V 5 bases, and 6 bases lay outside the gene matches. CDR3 length: 14 residues.

This clonotype came up a few times. V usage is TRBV27 and J usage is TRBJ2-1, with 9 bases lining up with TRBD1. CDR1 MNHEY and CDR2 SMNVEV come from the germline V gene (reference sequence). V was clipped by 0 bases and J by 3 bases; unmatched bases: 3. The CDR3 totals 16 residues. CDR3 sequence reads: CASSLSGQGRYNEQFF. For the CDR3, the DNA is TGTGCCAGCAGTTTATCCGGACAGGGGCGCTACAATGAGCAGTTCTTC.

The genes are TRBV5-6 and TRBJ2-1; TRBD2 might be the D (7 bases). This CDR3 region has 12 residues. Germline CDR1 SGHDT, CDR2 YYEEEE. Trimming left V 4 bases short and J 12 bases short, with 14 bases between. CDR3 DNA: TGTGCCAGCAGCCTAGGACAGCGGGGGCAGTTCTTC. Protein: CASSLGQRGQFF. The full variable domain, completed using reference TRBV5-6 and TRBJ2-1, is DAGVTQSPTHLIKTRGQQVTLRCSPKSGHDTVSWYQQALGQGPQFIFQYYEEEERQRGNFPDRFSGHQFPNYSSELNVNALLLGDSALYLCASSLGQRGQFFGPGTRLTVL.

To note about this clonotype: One end of the junction is discordant with germline, which a read error may explain. This chain links TRBV7-9 with TRBJ2-7; D unresolved. The CDR3 has 13 amino acids. Germline CDR1 reads SEHNR; CDR2 reads FQNEAQ (reference sequence). The CDR3 spells CAGSYDEDYEQYF. For the CDR3, the DNA is TGTGCCGGCAGCTACGACGAAGACTACGAGCAGTACTTC.

This clonotype was observed a handful of times. The V gene is TRBV20-1, the J gene TRBJ2-1; D remains unclear. The germline V and J ends were trimmed by 5 bases and 6 bases, with 20 bases remaining between them. CDR1 is DFQATT and CDR2 is SNEGSKA in the germline V gene (reference sequence). This CDR3 comprises 15 residues. The CDR3 bases are TGCAGTGCTCCTCCGCAGACTGGGGTGGGCAATGAGCAGTTCTTC. Translation: CSAPPQTGVGNEQFF.

CDR3 sequence: CASSPPGPYQETQYF. The CDR3, as DNA: TGTGCCAGCTCACCACCGGGGCCTTACCAAGAGACCCAGTACTTC. This rearrangement joins TRBV18 to TRBJ2-5; D might be TRBD1 (5 bases). CDR1 is KGHSH, CDR2 LQKENI, per germline. The CDR3 is 15 amino acids. V was cut by 0 bases and J by 0 bases, with 8 bases left in between.

This clonotype was found a few times. This rearrangement joins TRBV11-2 to TRBJ2-1; no clear D. The CDR3 covers 13 residues. The V and J ends lost 8 bases and 3 bases respectively, with 11 bases between them. Germline V gene data show CDR1 as SGHAT and CDR2 as FQNNGV. The CDR3 nucleotides are TGTGCCAGCGGCAACGAGAACTACAATGAGCAGTTCTTC. Residues: CASGNENYNEQFF.

The chain employs TRBV3-1 and TRBJ1-4, with 9 bases identical to TRBD1. V was clipped by 3 bases and J by 8 bases; unmatched bases: 10. The CDR3 totals 16 residues. Germline V gives CDR1 LGHDT, CDR2 YNNKEL (reference sequence). DNA of the CDR3: TGTGCCAGCAGCCAGGCCCGAGACAGGGGGAGGGAAAAACTGTTTTTT. Translated, it gives CASSQARDRGREKLFF.

This chain uses TRBV3-1 with TRBJ1-5, with D possibly being TRBD1 (5 bases). In germline, CDR1 is LGHDT, CDR2 YNNKEL (reference sequence). Trimming took 3 bases from V and 3 from J, leaving 12 bases between them. This CDR3 is 15 amino acids long. This CDR3 is CASSHGGGNNQPQHF. CDR3 DNA: TGTGCCAGCAGCCATGGGGGAGGTAACAATCAGCCCCAGCATTTT.

This clonotype was seen many times. The rearrangement joins TRBV2 to TRBJ2-5; 8 bases align to TRBD2. Germline V gives CDR1 SNHLY, CDR2 FYNNEI. This CDR3 has 13 amino acids. Trimming at V came to 5 bases and at J to 7 bases, leaving 6 bases not matched to a gene. The chain's CDR3 is CASSPSGGGTQYF. For the CDR3, the DNA is TGTGCCAGCAGTCCAAGCGGGGGTGGGACCCAGTACTTC.

The chain carries TRBV4-1 and TRBJ2-5; 11 bases align to TRBD2. The germline CDR1 and CDR2 sequences are MGHRA and YSYEKL. V shed 3 bases, J shed 2 bases, and the junction held 11 bases outside the gene matches. The CDR3 spans 18 residues. The CDR3 DNA reads TGCGCCAGCAGCCACAATGGCCCTAGCGGGGGGTTGCAAGAGACCCAGTACTTC. Translating gives CASSHNGPSGGLQETQYF.

The gene calls are TRBV6-5 and TRBJ1-1; D remains ambiguous. CDR1 and CDR2 from the germline V gene are MNHEY and SVGAGI. This CDR3 has 13 residues. V was shortened by 5 bases and J by 5 bases, with 12 bases between the two germline ends. For the CDR3, the DNA is TGTGCCAGCAGTGAGGGTCCGAGGACTGAAGCTTTCTTT. It yields the protein CASSEGPRTEAFF.

V and J are TRBV7-9 and TRBJ1-2; TRBD1 agrees at 9 bases. CDR1 and CDR2 from the germline V gene are SEHNR and FQNEAQ (reference sequence). V gave up 2 bases and J gave up 5 bases; unmatched junction bases: 6. The length of the CDR3 is 15 residues. In DNA, the CDR3 is TGTGCCAGCAGCTTAACGCCGGGACAGGGATATGGCTACACCTTC. It yields the protein CASSLTPGQGYGYTF.

The table lists this clonotype with a few counts. This chain connects TRBV20-1 to TRBJ2-5; D uncertain. Trimming removed 0 bases from V and 5 bases from J, with 16 bases in between. CDR3 size: 15 residues. CDR1 DFQATT and CDR2 SNEGSKA come from the germline V gene (reference sequence). The CDR3 here is CSARDFGAVDETQYF. CDR3 in DNA: TGCAGTGCTAGAGATTTCGGAGCCGTGGATGAGACCCAGTACTTC.

This chain connects TRBV18 to TRBJ2-4; D ambiguous. Germline CDR1 is KGHSH and CDR2 is LQKENI. This CDR3 is 16 amino acids long. V lost 0 bases and J 0 bases, leaving 9 bases between the germline ends. CDR3 sequence reads: CASSPPQSLAKNIQYF. The CDR3 DNA follows: TGTGCCAGCTCACCACCGCAGTCTCTAGCCAAAAACATTCAGTACTTC.

The sample holds a few counts of this clonotype. The J gene is TRBJ2-5, the V gene TRBV12-3 or TRBV12-4; D is unclear. CDR3 length: 13 amino acids. Trimming left V 2 bases short and J 7 bases short, with 11 bases between. The CDR3 reads CASSLNQRGTQYF. The DNA of the CDR3 is TGTGCCAGCAGTTTAAACCAGCGAGGGACCCAGTACTTC.

This clonotype was seen many times. The J gene is TRBJ2-3, the V gene TRBV4-1; D is unresolved. V dropped 4 bases and J dropped 7 bases, with 12 bases sitting between them. CDR3 length: 13 amino acids. Germline assignment: CDR1 MGHRA and CDR2 YSYEKL. CDR3 DNA sequence: TGCGCCAGCAGCCCCATTAAAGGGTATACGCAGTATTTT. Protein product: CASSPIKGYTQYF.

The count of this clonotype is one. A much larger clone differs from this one at a single base, so this may be a read error. V and J are TRBV20-1 and TRBJ2-1, with D perhaps TRBD2 (5 bases). The DNA end is a closer match to TRBJ2-7, so the J assignment may be wrong. Per germline, CDR1 DFQATT and CDR2 SNEGSKA (reference sequence). This CDR3 spans 14 amino acids. CDR3 bases: TGCAGTGCACAGTTGGGAGCCTCATACAATGAGCAGTACTTC. Protein sequence: CSAQLGASYNEQYF.

V is TRBV6-1 and J is TRBJ1-2, with 8 positions matching TRBD1. The CDR3 is 14 amino acids. Germline assignment: CDR1 MNHNS and CDR2 SASEGT. The V and J ends lost 6 bases and 3 bases, in that order; junction bases with no gene match: 6. The CDR3 nucleotides are TGTGCCAGCAGACCGACAGGGGTGGACTATGGCTACACCTTC. It yields the protein CASRPTGVDYGYTF.

The DNA of the CDR3 is TGTGCCAGCAGTTTAGGTCTCGGACAGACCCAGTACTTC. Translation gives CASSLGLGQTQYF. This chain uses TRBV12-3 or TRBV12-4 with TRBJ2-5; D gene unclear. This CDR3 spans 13 amino acids. Trimming stripped 1 base from V and 6 bases from J, with 9 bases between.

This clonotype appeared a few times. The chain employs TRBV20-1 and TRBJ2-7; a weak D match, TRBD1 (5 bases). Germline-derived CDR1 and CDR2 are DFQATT and SNEGSKA (reference sequence). The V gene lost 3 bases and the J gene lost 4 bases, with 13 bases spanning the gap. The CDR3 loop spans 13 amino acids. As DNA, the CDR3 is TGCAGTGCTAGTAAACAGGCTGGGTACGAGCAGTACTTC. This translates into CSASKQAGYEQYF.

The rearrangement joins TRBV3-1 to TRBJ2-7; 8 nucleotides align to TRBD1. The DNA end favors TRBJ2-5, so the J call may be wrong. The CDR3 has 15 residues. Germline CDR1 LGHDT, CDR2 YNNKEL (reference sequence). CDR3 sequence reads: CASSQDAGGPGTQYF. The CDR3 DNA is TGTGCCAGCAGCCAAGATGCAGGGGGCCCCGGGACCCAGTACTTC.

The rearrangement uses TRBV20-1 and TRBJ2-7, with D possibly being TRBD1 or TRBD2 (6 bases each). Near its end, the DNA agrees better with TRBJ2-5, so the J call may be wrong. The length of the CDR3 is 19 residues. The germline V gene encodes CDR1 DFQATT and CDR2 SNEGSKA (reference sequence). CDR3 DNA: TGCAGTGCTAGAGATTGGGGAAGCCTAGCGCTCAAGGGGGGAGAGACCCAGTACTTC. Translated: CSARDWGSLALKGGETQYF.

The chain carries TRBV29-1 and TRBJ1-1; 11 bases agree with TRBD1. This CDR3 region has 16 residues. The V gene end was trimmed by 1 base and the J gene end by 3 bases; junction bases not matched to a gene: 7. From germline, CDR1 is SQVTM and CDR2 ANQGSEA. CDR3 loop: CSVEGGQGESYTEAFF. The CDR3 DNA reads TGCAGCGTTGAAGGGGGACAGGGGGAAAGCTACACTGAAGCTTTCTTT. Full variable domain (outside the CDR3, taken from reference TRBV29-1 and TRBJ1-1): SAVISQKPSRDICQRGTSLTIQCQVDSQVTMMFWYRQQPGQSLTLIATANQGSEATYESGFVIDKFPISRPNLTFSTLTVSNMSPEDSSIYLCSVEGGQGESYTEAFFGQGTRLTVV.

The gene calls are TRBV20-1 and TRBJ2-4; 8 nucleotides agree with TRBD2. The J call may be incorrect, as the DNA end agrees better with TRBJ2-5. In germline, CDR1 is DFQATT, CDR2 SNEGSKA (reference sequence). The CDR3 has 14 residues. CDR3 in DNA: TGCAGTGCTCGCCCCCCGGGGGGGCCGGAGACCCAGTACTTC. Translated, it gives CSARPPGGPETQYF.

This rearrangement joins TRBV7-9 to TRBJ1-2, with TRBD1 matching over 8 bases. The CDR3 has 14 residues. V shed 5 bases, J shed 4 bases, and the junction held 6 bases outside the gene matches. CDR1 is SEHNR, CDR2 FQNEAQ, per germline (reference sequence). The CDR3 nucleotides read TGTGCCAGCAGCAGGACAGGGAGGACCTATGGCTACACCTTC. Protein sequence: CASSRTGRTYGYTF.